The entry below describes one T cell receptor beta chain. The target antigen is unknown. One end of the junction is discordant with germline, which a read error may explain. RNA was extracted from bulk tissue without any cell sorting. Distant lung tissue was collected more than 3 cm away from the tumor edge. The CDR3 extends over 13 amino acids. Germline V gene data show CDR1 as PRHDT and CDR2 as FYEKMQ (reference sequence). The sample is drawn from a study of tumor and adjacent non-tumor tissue in lung cancer. Findings and caveats of the study: Shorter survival was associated with higher TCR diversity in tumors. In normal lung, the top 100 clones were significantly more dominant than in tumor.

Three rounds of nested PCR, following a modified ARM-PCR protocol, produced the TCRbeta library. TCRdb analysed the multiplex PCR reads with MiXCR anew, one entry per CDR3 protein. The sample consists of tens of thousands of distinct CDR3 sequences, around 67% of them appearing once. The receptor comes from a middle-aged woman with non-small cell lung cancer. The sample comprised distant non-tumor lung tissue. The chain joins TRBV13 to TRBJ1-3; D is undetermined. This chain's CDR3 is CASSGSSGNAIYF. CDR3 bases: TGTGCCAGTAGTGGTTCATCCGGAAACGCCATATATTTT.